One sample yielded the 5 T cell receptor beta chains listed below, sequenced in a study of human T cells and chemical hapten exposure. The time point here: pre-sensitization, week 0. The treatment here: therapeutic diphenylcyclopropenone sensitization with weekly scalp DPC. TCRdb called the RACE reads again in MiXCR, with one record for every CDR3 protein. The sample holds around 250,000 distinct CDR3 sequences; roughly 8.9% are singletons and the top ten take over 2%. Sequenced here: whole blood, sampled in connection with sensitization to the hapten diphenylcyclopropenone (DPC). These TCRs come from a woman in her 40s with alopecia areata. Some clones in this sample may be carry-over from other donors' samples.

This clonotype was seen repeatedly, ten times or more. This sequence joins TRBV7-9 and TRBJ2-1, with 8 bases matching TRBD2. The CDR3 spans 15 residues. Per germline, CDR1 SEHNR and CDR2 FQNEAQ (reference sequence). Trimming took 4 bases from V and 5 from J; bases not matched to a gene: 7. The DNA of the CDR3 is TGTGCCAGCAGCTCGAGCGGGAGTACCGACAATGAGCAGTTCTTC. Protein: CASSSSGSTDNEQFF.

The chain employs TRBV9 and TRBJ2-5; TRBD1 or TRBD2 may be the D gene (5 bases each). V lost 4 bases and J 2 bases, leaving 12 bases between the germline ends. The CDR3 is 14 residues long. Germline CDR1 SGDLS, CDR2 YYNGEE. CDR3 amino acids: CASSPPWGQETQYF. CDR3 in DNA: TGTGCCAGCAGCCCCCCTTGGGGGCAAGAGACCCAGTACTTC.

The chain couples TRBV9 to TRBJ1-2; D is possibly TRBD1 (6 bases). The germline CDR1 and CDR2 sequences are SGDLS and YYNGEE. The CDR3 runs to 15 residues. V gave up 1 base and J gave up 4 bases, with 14 bases separating them. CDR3 DNA sequence: TGTGCCAGCAGCGTAAGTTCAGGGGAAGGCTATGGCTACACCTTC. Encoded protein: CASSVSSGEGYGYTF.

The table lists this clonotype with a few counts. The V and J genes are TRBV7-2 and TRBJ2-5; 9 nucleotides agree with TRBD2. Germline trimming cut 0 bases from V and 2 bases from J; bases unmatched to any gene: 4. The germline V gene encodes CDR1 SGHTA and CDR2 FQGNSA. The CDR3 spans 16 residues. The CDR3 nucleotides read TGTGCCAGCAGCTTAGCGATTAGCGGGGGACAAGAGACCCAGTACTTC. Protein product: CASSLAISGGQETQYF.

V and J are TRBV5-1 and TRBJ1-2; no definite D call. This CDR3 is 14 amino acids long. Trimming shortened V by 1 base and J by 4 bases, and 11 bases separated the two germline ends. In germline, CDR1 is SGHRS, CDR2 YFSETQ. The CDR3, as DNA: TGCGCCAGCAGCTTGTCGTCGCAAATCTATGGCTACACCTTC. This sequence encodes CASSLSSQIYGYTF.